This T cell receptor (beta chain) was identified in a study of patients and donors after allogeneic stem cell transplantation. From germline, CDR1 is SGHKS and CDR2 YYEKEE (reference sequence). This CDR3 has 14 amino acids. V dropped 2 bases and J dropped 6; count of bases not matched to a gene: 7. From the RT-PCR reads, TCRdb called clonotypes with MiXCR, one entry per CDR3 protein. Of 150,000 to 200,000 distinct CDR3 sequences listed, less than 45% are singletons. This receptor was taken from a human donor who was either an allogeneic HSCT recipient or a stem cell or donor lymphocyte infusion donor (not recorded which). It is not recorded whose cells these are; they may come from a transplant donor. Sequences were obtained from blood, either unsorted or a sorted T cell fraction (not recorded which). This chain links TRBV5-5 with TRBJ1-2, with 7 positions matching TRBD1. The CDR3 loop is CASSFRDSGNGYTF. In DNA form, the CDR3 reads TGTGCCAGCAGCTTCCGGGACAGTGGCAATGGCTACACCTTC.